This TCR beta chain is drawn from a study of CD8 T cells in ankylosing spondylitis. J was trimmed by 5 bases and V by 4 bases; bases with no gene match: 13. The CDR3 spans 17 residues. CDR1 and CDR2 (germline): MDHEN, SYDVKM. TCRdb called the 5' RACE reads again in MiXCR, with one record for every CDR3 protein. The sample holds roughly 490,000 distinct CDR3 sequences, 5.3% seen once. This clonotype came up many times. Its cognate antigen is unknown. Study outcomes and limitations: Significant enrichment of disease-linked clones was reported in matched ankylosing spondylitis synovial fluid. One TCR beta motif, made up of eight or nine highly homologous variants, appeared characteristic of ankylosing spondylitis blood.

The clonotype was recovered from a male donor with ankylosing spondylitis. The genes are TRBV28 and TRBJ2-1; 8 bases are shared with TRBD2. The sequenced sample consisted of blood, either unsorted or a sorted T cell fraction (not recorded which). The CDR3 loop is CASSSYNWAGGHNEQFF. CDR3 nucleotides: TGTGCCAGCAGTTCGTATAATTGGGCGGGAGGCCACAATGAGCAGTTCTTC.